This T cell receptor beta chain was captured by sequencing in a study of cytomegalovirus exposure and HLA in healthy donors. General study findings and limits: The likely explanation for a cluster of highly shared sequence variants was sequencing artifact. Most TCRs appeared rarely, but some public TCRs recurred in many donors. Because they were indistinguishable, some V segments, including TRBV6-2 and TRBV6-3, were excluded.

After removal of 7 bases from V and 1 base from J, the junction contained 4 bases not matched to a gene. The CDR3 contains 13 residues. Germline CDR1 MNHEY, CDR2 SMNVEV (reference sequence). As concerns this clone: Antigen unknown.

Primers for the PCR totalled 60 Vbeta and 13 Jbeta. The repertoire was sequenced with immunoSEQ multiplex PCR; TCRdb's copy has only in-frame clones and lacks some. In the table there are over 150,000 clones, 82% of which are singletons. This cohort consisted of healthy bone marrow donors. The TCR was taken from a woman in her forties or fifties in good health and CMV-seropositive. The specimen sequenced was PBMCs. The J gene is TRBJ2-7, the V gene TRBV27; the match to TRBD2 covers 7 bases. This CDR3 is CASKGGSSYEQYF. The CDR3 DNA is TGTGCCAGCAAGGGCGGGAGTTCCTACGAGCAGTACTTC.